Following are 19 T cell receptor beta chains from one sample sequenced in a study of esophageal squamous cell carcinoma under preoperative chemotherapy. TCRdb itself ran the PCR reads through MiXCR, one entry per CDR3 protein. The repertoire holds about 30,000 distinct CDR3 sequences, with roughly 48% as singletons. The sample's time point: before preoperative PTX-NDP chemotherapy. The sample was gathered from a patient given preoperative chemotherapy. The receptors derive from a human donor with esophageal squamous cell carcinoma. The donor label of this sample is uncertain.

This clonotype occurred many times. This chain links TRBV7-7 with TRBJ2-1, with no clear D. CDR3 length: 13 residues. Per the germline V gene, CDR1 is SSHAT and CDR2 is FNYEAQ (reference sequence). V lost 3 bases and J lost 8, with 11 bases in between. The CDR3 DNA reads TGTGCCAGCAGCTTCCAGGTTCAGGATGAGCAGTTCTTC. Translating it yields CASSFQVQDEQFF.

CDR3 sequence reads: CASTEHRGTDTQYF. The CDR3, as DNA: TGTGCCAGCACCGAACATCGGGGCACAGATACGCAGTATTTT. This chain links TRBV7-2 with TRBJ2-3, with D hard to call. The length of the CDR3 is 14 residues. The germline gives CDR1 SGHTA, CDR2 FQGNSA. V lost 7 bases, J lost 1 base, and 12 bases lay in between.

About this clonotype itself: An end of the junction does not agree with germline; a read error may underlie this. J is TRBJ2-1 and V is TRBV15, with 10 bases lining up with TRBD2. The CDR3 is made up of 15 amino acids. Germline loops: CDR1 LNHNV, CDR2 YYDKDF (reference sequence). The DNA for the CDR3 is TGTGCCACCAGCGGAGACGCCCTAGCGGGAGTTGAGCAGTTCTTC. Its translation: CATSGDALAGVEQFF.

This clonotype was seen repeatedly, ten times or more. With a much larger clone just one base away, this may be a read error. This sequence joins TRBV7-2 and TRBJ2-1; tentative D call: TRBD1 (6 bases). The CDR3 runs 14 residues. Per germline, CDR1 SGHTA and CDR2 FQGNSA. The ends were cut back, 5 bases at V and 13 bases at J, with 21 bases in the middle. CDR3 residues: CASSPLRQVETQFF. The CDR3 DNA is TGTGCCAGCAGCCCACTTAGACAGGTCGAGACCCAGTTCTTC.

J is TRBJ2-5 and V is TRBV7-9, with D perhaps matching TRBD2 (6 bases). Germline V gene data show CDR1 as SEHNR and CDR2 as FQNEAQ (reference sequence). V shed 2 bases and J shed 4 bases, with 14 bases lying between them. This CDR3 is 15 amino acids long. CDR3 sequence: CASSLSLAGRETQYF. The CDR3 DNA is TGTGCCAGCAGCTTAAGCCTTGCGGGACGAGAGACCCAGTACTTC.

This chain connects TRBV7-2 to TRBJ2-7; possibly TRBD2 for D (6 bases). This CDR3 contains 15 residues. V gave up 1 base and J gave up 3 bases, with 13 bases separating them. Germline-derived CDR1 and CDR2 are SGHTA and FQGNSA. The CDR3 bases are TGTGCCAGCAGCTTAGGCCGGGACTGGTACTACGAGCAGTACTTC. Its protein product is CASSLGRDWYYEQYF.

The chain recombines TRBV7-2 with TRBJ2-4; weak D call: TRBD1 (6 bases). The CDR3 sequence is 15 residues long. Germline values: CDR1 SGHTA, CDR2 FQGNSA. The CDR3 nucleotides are TGTTGCAGCGGCCTAGGGGGTGGGGGCAAAAACATTCAGTACTTC. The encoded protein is CCSGLGGGGKNIQYF.

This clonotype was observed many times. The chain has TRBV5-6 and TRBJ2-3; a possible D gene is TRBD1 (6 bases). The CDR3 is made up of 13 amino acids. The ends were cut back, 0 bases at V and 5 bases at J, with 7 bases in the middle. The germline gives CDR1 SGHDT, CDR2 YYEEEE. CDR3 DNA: TGTGCCAGCAGCTTGGAGGGACAAGATACGCAGTATTTT. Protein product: CASSLEGQDTQYF.

In DNA, the CDR3 is TGTGCCAGCAGCCGACGGAAATCCTACGAGCAGTACTTC. This translates into CASSRRKSYEQYF. V gene TRBV6-1 combines with J gene TRBJ2-7; D unclear. Germline values: CDR1 MNHNS, CDR2 SASEGT. CDR3 length: 13 amino acids. Trimming shortened V by 6 bases and J by 1 base, and 10 bases separated the two germline ends.

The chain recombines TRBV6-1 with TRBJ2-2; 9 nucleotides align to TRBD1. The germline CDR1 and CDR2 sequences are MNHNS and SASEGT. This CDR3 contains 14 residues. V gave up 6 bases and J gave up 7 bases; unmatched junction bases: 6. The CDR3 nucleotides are TGTGCCAGCAGACGGACAGGGGATGTCGGGGAGCTGTTTTTT. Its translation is CASRRTGDVGELFF.

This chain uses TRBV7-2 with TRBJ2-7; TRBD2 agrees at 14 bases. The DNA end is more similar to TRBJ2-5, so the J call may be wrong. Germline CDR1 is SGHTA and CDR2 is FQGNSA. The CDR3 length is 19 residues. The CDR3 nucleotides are TGTGCCAGCAGAGTTCCGGGACTAGCGGGAGAGGGGGGCCTAAAGACCCAGTACTTC. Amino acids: CASRVPGLAGEGGLKTQYF.

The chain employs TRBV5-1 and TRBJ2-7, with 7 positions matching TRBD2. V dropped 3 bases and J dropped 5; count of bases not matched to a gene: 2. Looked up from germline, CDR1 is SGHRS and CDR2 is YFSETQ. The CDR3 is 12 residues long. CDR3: CASSSGGDEQYF. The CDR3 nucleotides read TGCGCCAGCAGCTCGGGGGGAGACGAGCAGTACTTC.

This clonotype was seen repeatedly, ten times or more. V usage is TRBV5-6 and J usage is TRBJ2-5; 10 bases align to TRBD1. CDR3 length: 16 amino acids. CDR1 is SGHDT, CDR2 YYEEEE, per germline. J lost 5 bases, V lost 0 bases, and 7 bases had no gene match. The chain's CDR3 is CASSLAVDRGVETQYF. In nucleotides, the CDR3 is TGTGCCAGCAGCTTGGCGGTGGACAGGGGGGTGGAGACCCAGTACTTC.

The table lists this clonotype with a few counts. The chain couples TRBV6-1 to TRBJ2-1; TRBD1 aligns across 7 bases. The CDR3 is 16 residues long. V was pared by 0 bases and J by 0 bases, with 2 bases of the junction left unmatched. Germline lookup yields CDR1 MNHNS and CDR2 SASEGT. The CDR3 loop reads CASSEAAGGSYNEQFF. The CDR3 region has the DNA TGTGCCAGCAGTGAAGCGGCAGGGGGCTCCTACAATGAGCAGTTCTTC.

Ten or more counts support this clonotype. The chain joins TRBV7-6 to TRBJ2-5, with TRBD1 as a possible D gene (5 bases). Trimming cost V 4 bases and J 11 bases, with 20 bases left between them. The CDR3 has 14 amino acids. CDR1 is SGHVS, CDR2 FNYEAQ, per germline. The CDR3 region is CASSSRTYNNEQYF. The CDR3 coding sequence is TGTGCCAGCAGCTCCCGGACATACAACAATGAGCAGTACTTC.

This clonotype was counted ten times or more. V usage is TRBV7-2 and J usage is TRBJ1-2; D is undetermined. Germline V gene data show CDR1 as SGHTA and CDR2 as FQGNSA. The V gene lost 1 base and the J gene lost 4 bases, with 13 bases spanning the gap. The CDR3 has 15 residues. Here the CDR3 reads CASSLGGSGLYGYTF. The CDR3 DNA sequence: TGTGCCAGCAGCTTAGGTGGATCAGGTCTCTATGGCTACACCTTC.

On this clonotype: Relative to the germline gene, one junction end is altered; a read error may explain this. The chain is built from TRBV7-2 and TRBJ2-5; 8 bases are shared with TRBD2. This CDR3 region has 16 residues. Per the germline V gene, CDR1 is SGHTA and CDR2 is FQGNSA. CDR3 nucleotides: TGTGCCAGCAGGGGGGCGGGGGGCGGGGACCAAGACACCCAGTACTTC. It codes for CASRGAGGGDQDTQYF.

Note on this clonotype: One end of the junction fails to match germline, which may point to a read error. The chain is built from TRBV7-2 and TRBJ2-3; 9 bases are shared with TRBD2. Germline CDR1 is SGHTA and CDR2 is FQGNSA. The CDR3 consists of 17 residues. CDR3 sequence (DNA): TGTGCCAGCAGCGCGGGAGCGGGGGGCTGGGGCGCAGAGACGCAGTATTTC. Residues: CASSAGAGGWGAETQYF.

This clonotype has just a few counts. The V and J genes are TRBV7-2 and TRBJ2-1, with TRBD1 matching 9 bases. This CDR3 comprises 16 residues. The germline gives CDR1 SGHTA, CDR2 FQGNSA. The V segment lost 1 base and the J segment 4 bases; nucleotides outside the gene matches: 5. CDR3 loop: CASSLDGTGQYNEQFF. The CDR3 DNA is TGTGCCAGCAGCTTAGACGGGACAGGGCAATACAATGAGCAGTTCTTC. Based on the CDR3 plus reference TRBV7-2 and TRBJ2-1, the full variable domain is GAGVSQSPSNKVTEKGKDVELRCDPISGHTALYWYRQSLGQGLEFLIYFQGNSAPDKSGLPSDRFSAERTGGSVSTLTIQRTQQEDSAVYLCASSLDGTGQYNEQFFGPGTRLTVL.